A single sample is the source of the 9 T cell receptor beta chains below, sequenced in a study of cytomegalovirus exposure and HLA in healthy donors. Primers included in the PCR were 60 Vbeta and 13 Jbeta primers. Profiled with immunoSEQ multiplex PCR; TCRdb holds only in-frame clones, not every one. The sample lists about 220,000 clones, roughly 85% occurring once. Sequencing used PBMCs. The origin of the receptors is a male donor in good health and CMV-seronegative.

This chain uses TRBV19 with TRBJ2-1; the match to TRBD2 covers 10 bases. The CDR3 extends over 16 amino acids. The trim removed 6 bases at V and 7 bases at J, leaving 12 bases unmatched. Per germline, CDR1 LNHDA and CDR2 SQIVND (reference sequence). This chain's CDR3 is CASSQYSGRPLNEQFF. The CDR3 nucleotides are TGTGCCAGTAGCCAATATAGCGGGAGGCCCTTGAATGAGCAGTTCTTC. Full variable domain (missing parts from reference TRBV19 and TRBJ2-1): DGGITQSPKYLFRKEGQNVTLSCEQNLNHDAMYWYRQDPGQGLRLIYYSQIVNDFQKGDIAEGYSVSREKKESFPLTVTSAQKNPTAFYLCASSQYSGRPLNEQFFGPGTRLTVL.

The rearrangement links TRBV7-2 to TRBJ2-5; maybe TRBD2 (6 bases). This CDR3 region has 14 residues. CDR1 and CDR2 from the germline V gene are SGHTA and FQGNSA. Trimming took off 5 bases at V and 4 bases at J, with 14 bases between the two ends. The CDR3 bases are TGTGCCAGCAGCCCCCGGCGGGGTACAGAGACCCAGTACTTC. Protein product: CASSPRRGTETQYF.

As DNA, the CDR3 is TGTGCCAGCAGTGAACTGGTCCGAGGGAACACTGAAGCTTTCTTT. It codes for CASSELVRGNTEAFF. The chain couples TRBV2 to TRBJ1-1; D unresolved. Looked up from germline, CDR1 is SNHLY and CDR2 is FYNNEI. The CDR3 consists of 15 residues. The V gene lost 2 bases and the J gene lost 1 base, with 11 bases spanning the gap.

The chain joins TRBV5-1 to TRBJ1-4; D may be TRBD1 (6 bases). Germline loops: CDR1 SGHRS, CDR2 YFSETQ. V shed 2 bases and J shed 5 bases, with 10 bases lying between them. The CDR3 runs to 14 residues. DNA of the CDR3: TGCGCCAGCAGCTTCCCCGGACAGAATGAAAAACTGTTTTTT. This gives the protein CASSFPGQNEKLFF. The whole variable domain, filled in from reference TRBV5-1 and TRBJ1-4, reads KAGVTQTPRYLIKTRGQQVTLSCSPISGHRSVSWYQQTPGQGLQFLFEYFSETQRNKGNFPGRFSGRQFSNSRSEMNVSTLELGDSALYLCASSFPGQNEKLFFGSGTQLSVL.

This clone was seen a single time. The chain joins TRBV9 to TRBJ2-7, with D maybe TRBD1 (6 bases). The CDR3 runs to 15 residues. V dropped 4 bases and J dropped 0 bases, with 14 bases sitting between them. The germline V gene has CDR1 SGDLS and CDR2 YYNGEE. This CDR3 is CASSRRDTSSYEQYF. The CDR3 DNA reads as TGTGCCAGCAGCCGCCGGGACACGAGCTCCTACGAGCAGTACTTC.

This clone was observed a handful of times. The V gene is TRBV30, the J gene TRBJ2-3, with TRBD1 as a possible D gene (6 bases). The CDR3 contains 15 residues. Germline CDR1 GTSNPN, CDR2 SVGIG (reference sequence). V lost 4 bases, J lost 4 bases, and 18 bases lay in between. The DNA for the CDR3 is TGTGCCTGGATTGATGAAGTGGACAGATCAGATACGCAGTATTTT. The encoded protein is CAWIDEVDRSDTQYF.

This rearrangement joins TRBV7-2 to TRBJ2-5; maybe TRBD2 (5 bases). Per germline, CDR1 SGHTA and CDR2 FQGNSA. V was trimmed by 6 bases and J by 4 bases, leaving 9 bases between them. CDR3 length equals 12 residues. The CDR3 DNA follows: TGTGCCAGCAGTTACCGGGGAGAGACCCAGTACTTC. Translation: CASSYRGETQYF. Full variable domain (missing parts from reference TRBV7-2 and TRBJ2-5): GAGVSQSPSNKVTEKGKDVELRCDPISGHTALYWYRQSLGQGLEFLIYFQGNSAPDKSGLPSDRFSAERTGGSVSTLTIQRTQQEDSAVYLCASSYRGETQYFGPGTRLLVL.

This chain connects TRBV28 to TRBJ2-1, with a weak D call TRBD2 (5 bases). This CDR3 spans 14 amino acids. The V gene's germline CDR1 is MDHEN and CDR2 SYDVKM. The V and J ends lost 8 bases and 10 bases respectively, with 21 bases between them. The CDR3 nucleotides are TGTGCCAGCTCCAAACGCACGGGGAGCTGGGAGCAGTTCTTC. Translation gives CASSKRTGSWEQFF. Drawing the rest from reference TRBV28 and TRBJ2-1, the complete variable domain is DVKVTQSSRYLVKRTGEKVFLECVQDMDHENMFWYRQDPGLGLRLIYFSYDVKMKEKGDIPEGYSVSREKKERFSLILESASTNQTSMYLCASSKRTGSWEQFFGPGTRLTVL.

This chain joins TRBV6-6 and TRBJ1-1; the D gene is possibly TRBD1 (5 bases). V shed 2 bases and J shed 1 base, with 8 bases lying between them. The CDR3 contains 14 residues. Per the germline V gene, CDR1 is MNHNY and CDR2 is SVGAGI (reference sequence). The CDR3 sequence: CASSYPGQNTEAFF. In nucleotides, the CDR3 is TGTGCCAGCAGTTACCCCGGACAGAACACTGAAGCTTTCTTT.